This TCR beta chain is from a study of blood T cell repertoires in COVID-19. Overall study: From the United States, Italy and Spain came samples of acute and convalescent COVID-19. The analysed material was cDNA or gDNA that came from T cells, B-cell-depleted T cells, or PBMCs.

This clone was observed once. V gave up 3 bases and J gave up 2 bases; unmatched junction bases: 7. This CDR3 comprises 17 residues. Germline loops: CDR1 MDHEN, CDR2 SYDVKM. The data were produced by immunoSEQ multiplex PCR, yet TCRdb's version contains in-frame clones alone and is incomplete. The sample carries about 260,000 clones, about 89% recorded once. The V gene is TRBV28, the J gene TRBJ2-6, with 7 bases that match TRBD2. The sequenced sample consisted of peripheral blood. This receptor was taken from a woman aged 50 to 65 with acute or convalescent COVID-19. The CDR3 loop reads CASSFLGGGPGANVLTF. Written as DNA, the CDR3 is TGTGCCAGCAGTTTCTTAGGCGGGGGTCCTGGGGCCAACGTCCTGACTTTC.